This T cell receptor beta chain is drawn from a study of CD8 T cells in Susac syndrome. With V trimmed by 4 bases and J by 2 bases, 6 bases remained unmatched. CDR1 is SGHRS, CDR2 YFSETQ, per germline. The CDR3 loop spans 15 amino acids. Reverse transcription of roughly 0.5 to 1 ug RNA was performed with random hexamers. A multiplex approach, immunoSEQ multiplex PCR, amplified TCR beta CDR3 across 54 Vbeta and 13 Jbeta. MiXCR, applied by TCRdb to the immunoSEQ multiplex PCR reads, yields one record per CDR3 protein. Here the sample spans about 140,000 distinct CDR3 sequences, 85% to 95% being singletons.

The J gene is TRBJ1-1, the V gene TRBV5-1, with TRBD1 matching over 9 bases. This clonotype was obtained from a human donor with Susac syndrome. Material for sequencing was CD4+ T cells from PBMCs. The CDR3 nucleotides read TGCGCCAGCAGCCCCGGGACAGGGAGAAACACTGAAGCTTTCTTT. As protein: CASSPGTGRNTEAFF.